This is a list of T cell receptor beta chains from one sample in a study of cytomegalovirus exposure and HLA in healthy donors. Clones were read by immunoSEQ multiplex PCR, and TCRdb kept only the in-frame ones, dropping some. The sample shows about 190,000 clones, 60% to 85% of them seen only once. Sequencing used PBMCs. Every receptor here comes from a woman aged 18-29 years in good health and CMV-seronegative. Both conserved end residues are part of each CDR3. The order of the fields is J gene, V gene, CDR3 protein.

TRBJ1-5,TRBV20-1,CSARVNQPQHF
TRBJ2-3,TRBV19,CASSPTLVASGSTDTQYF
TRBJ2-3,TRBV4-3,CASRRTLRTDTQYF
TRBJ1-3,TRBV7-9,CASSLILGTGASGNTIYF
TRBJ1-2,TRBV28,CASSTGYYGYTF
TRBJ1-5,TRBV7-8,CASSLARRGSNQPQHF
TRBJ2-2,TRBV9,CASSVVDGTGWNGELFF
TRBJ1-5,TRBV4-1,CASSRQGRNQPQHF
TRBJ2-7,TRBV7-8,CASSLKSSGVFEQYF
TRBJ1-1,TRBV29-1,CSARRAGDTEAFF
TRBJ1-1,TRBV28,CASSFGTYRGSTEAFF
TRBJ2-2,TRBV6-1,CASSPGTANTGELFF
TRBJ1-2,TRBV29-1,CSVELIAGSLTF
TRBJ1-1,TRBV6-1,CASSRMRGGETEAFF
TRBJ2-5,TRBV9,CASSVAQRGAETQYF
TRBJ2-2,TRBV4-2,CASSQDPRNTGELFF
TRBJ1-2,TRBV30,CAWMEGTAYNYGYTF
TRBJ1-1,TRBV7-9,CASSTLPGTGFEAFF
TRBJ2-6,TRBV25-1,CASSRQGFGGANVLTF
TRBJ2-1,TRBV6-6,CASSYGAQSSYNEQFF
TRBJ1-5,TRBV30,CAWRRRGRQPQHF